This T cell receptor (beta chain) is drawn from a study of T cell responses to AZD1222 COVID-19 vaccine. Study-wide context: Pooled samples include second doses given at about 4 or 12 weeks. Study findings and constraints: Regions 160-218 and 743-854 dominated among vaccine-associated CD4 TCRs spanning spike. In a largely white British group with more females than males, clonal diversity was possibly underestimated.

Method: immunoSEQ multiplex PCR; TCRdb's copy keeps in-frame clones and lacks some. The table lists 150,000 to 200,000 clones, about nine tenths of them singletons, with approximately 2.9% in the top ten. The CDR3 covers 13 residues. Deletions cut 4 bases from V and 9 bases from J, with 13 bases between. Concerning this clone itself: Its target is unknown.

Sequenced material: peripheral blood, taken on day 0 of AZD1222 vaccination. The clonotype originates from an adult in good health. This chain joins TRBV12-3 or TRBV12-4 and TRBJ2-1, with D tentatively TRBD2 (5 bases). The DNA for the CDR3 is TGTGCCAGCAGTTCCTACCGGACTCGTGAGCAGTTCTTC. Amino acids: CASSSYRTREQFF.